This T cell receptor beta chain derives from a study of blood T cell repertoires in COVID-19. Study details: Whether acute or convalescent, the COVID-19 samples came from the United States, Italy and Spain.

This clone appeared a single time. V lost 4 bases and J 7 bases, leaving 14 bases between the germline ends. The CDR3 loop spans 15 amino acids. Germline CDR1 reads SGHTA; CDR2 reads FQGNSA. Authors' analysis steps: Reference gene primers were amplified, and this amplification served to estimate nucleated cell counts. Profiling relied on immunoSEQ multiplex PCR, and the TCRdb table lists in-frame clones only, not all of them. The V and J calls and the clone size are those of that table, but D and trimming were determined from the DNA. The table includes approximately 400,000 clones, 81% detected once.

This chain links TRBV7-2 with TRBJ1-6, with D tentatively TRBD1 (5 bases). Sequencing was carried out using peripheral blood. This TCR was recovered from a human donor with acute or convalescent COVID-19. The donor label of this sample is uncertain. The CDR3 reads CASSSSGRQNSPLHF. CDR3 DNA sequence: TGTGCCAGCAGCTCGTCCGGCCGACAGAATTCACCCCTCCACTTT.